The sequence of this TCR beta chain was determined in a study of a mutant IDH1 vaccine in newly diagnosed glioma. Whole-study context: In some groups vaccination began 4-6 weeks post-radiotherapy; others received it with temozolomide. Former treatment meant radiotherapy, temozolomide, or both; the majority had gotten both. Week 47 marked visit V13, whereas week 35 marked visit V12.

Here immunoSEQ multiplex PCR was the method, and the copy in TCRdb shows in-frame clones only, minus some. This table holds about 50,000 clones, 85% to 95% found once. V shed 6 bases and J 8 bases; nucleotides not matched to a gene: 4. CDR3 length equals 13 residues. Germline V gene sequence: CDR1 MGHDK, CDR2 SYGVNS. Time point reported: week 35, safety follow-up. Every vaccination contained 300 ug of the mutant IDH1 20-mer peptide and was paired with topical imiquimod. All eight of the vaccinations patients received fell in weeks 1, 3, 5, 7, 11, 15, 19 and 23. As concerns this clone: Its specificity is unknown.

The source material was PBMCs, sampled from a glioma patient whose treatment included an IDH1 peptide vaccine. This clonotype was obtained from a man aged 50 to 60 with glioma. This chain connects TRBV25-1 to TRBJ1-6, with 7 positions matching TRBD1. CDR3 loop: CASRRTGYSPLHF. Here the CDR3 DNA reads TGTGCCAGCAGGAGGACAGGCTATTCACCCCTCCACTTT.